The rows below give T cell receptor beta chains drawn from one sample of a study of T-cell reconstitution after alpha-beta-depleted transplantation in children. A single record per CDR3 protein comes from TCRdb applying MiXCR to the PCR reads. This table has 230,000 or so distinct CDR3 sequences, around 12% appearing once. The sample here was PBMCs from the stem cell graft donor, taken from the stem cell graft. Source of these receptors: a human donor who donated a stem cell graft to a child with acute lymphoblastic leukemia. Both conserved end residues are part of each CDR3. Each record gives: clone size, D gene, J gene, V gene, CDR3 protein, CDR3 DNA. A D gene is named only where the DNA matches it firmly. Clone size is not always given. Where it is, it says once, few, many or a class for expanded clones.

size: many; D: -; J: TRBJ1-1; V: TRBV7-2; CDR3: CASSIGRTEAFF; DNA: TGTGCCAGCAGCATCGGACGAACTGAAGCTTTCTTT
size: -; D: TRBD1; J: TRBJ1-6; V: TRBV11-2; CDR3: CASSLGSGQGSSPLHF; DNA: TGTGCCAGCAGCTTAGGTTCGGGACAGGGGTCCTCACCCCTCCACTTT
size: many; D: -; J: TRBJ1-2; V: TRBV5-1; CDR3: CASSLGRADLANYGYTF; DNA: TGCGCCAGCAGCTTGGGTCGGGCAGACCTAGCTAACTATGGCTACACCTTC
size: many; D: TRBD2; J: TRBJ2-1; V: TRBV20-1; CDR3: CSARLAGGLNEQFF; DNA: TGCAGTGCTAGACTAGCGGGAGGTCTTAATGAGCAGTTCTTC
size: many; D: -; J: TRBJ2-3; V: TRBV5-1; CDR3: CASSFADRSTDTQYF; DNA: TGCGCCAGCAGCTTCGCCGACCGAAGCACAGATACGCAGTATTTT
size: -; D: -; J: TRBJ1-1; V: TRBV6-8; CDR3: CASRTTSPNTEAFF; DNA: TGTGCCAGCAGGACTACCTCCCCGAACACTGAAGCTTTCTTT
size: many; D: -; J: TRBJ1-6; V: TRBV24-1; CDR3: CATRGGANSPLHF; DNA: TGTGCCACCCGTGGCGGGGCAAATTCACCCCTCCACTTT
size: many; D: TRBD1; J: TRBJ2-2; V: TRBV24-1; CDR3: CATSDLGQEHTGELFF; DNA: TGTGCCACCAGTGATCTGGGACAGGAGCACACCGGGGAGCTGTTTTTT
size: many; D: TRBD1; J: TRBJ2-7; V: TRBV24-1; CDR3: CATSQGAFYEQYF; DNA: TGTGCCACCAGCCAGGGGGCCTTCTACGAGCAGTACTTC
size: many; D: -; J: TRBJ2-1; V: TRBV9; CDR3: CASSPRGRKSDEQFF; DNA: TGTGCCAGCAGCCCCCGGGGGAGAAAGAGCGATGAGCAGTTCTTC
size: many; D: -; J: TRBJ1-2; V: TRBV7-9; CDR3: CASSLETGRVYGYTF; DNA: TGTGCCAGCAGCTTAGAAACGGGCAGGGTCTATGGCTACACCTTC
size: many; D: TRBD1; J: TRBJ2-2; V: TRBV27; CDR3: CASRLTGPNTGELFF; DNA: TGTGCCAGCAGACTGACAGGGCCGAACACCGGGGAGCTGTTTTTT
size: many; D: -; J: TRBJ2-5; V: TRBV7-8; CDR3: CASSLESTGSETQYF; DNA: TGTGCCAGCAGCTTAGAGAGTACAGGGTCAGAGACCCAGTACTTC
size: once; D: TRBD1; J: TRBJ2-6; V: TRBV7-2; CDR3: CASSFGTGYPRANVLTF; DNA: TGTGCCAGCAGCTTTGGGACAGGGTATCCTCGGGCCAACGTCCTGACTTTC
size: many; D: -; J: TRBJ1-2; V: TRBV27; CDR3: CASSPLVFSSPSNYGYTF; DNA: TGTGCCAGCAGTCCCCTGGTCTTCTCCTCCCCTTCTAACTATGGCTACACCTTC
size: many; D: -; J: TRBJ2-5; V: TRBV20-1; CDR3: CSARDRRKETQYF; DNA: TGCAGTGCTAGAGATCGACGGAAAGAGACCCAGTACTTC
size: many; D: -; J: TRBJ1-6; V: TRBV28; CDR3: CASTRWEERGSYNSPLHF; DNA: TGTGCCAGCACCCGCTGGGAAGAGAGGGGCTCCTATAATTCACCCCTCCACTTT